These 30 T cell receptor beta chains came from one sample sequenced in a study of CD8 T cells in ankylosing spondylitis. Overall study results and limits: The study identified a TCR beta motif of seven or eight highly homologous variants that appeared characteristic of ankylosing spondylitis blood.

These receptors' antigens are unknown. TCRdb fed the 5' RACE reads into MiXCR, producing one record per CDR3 protein. This table has some 840,000 distinct CDR3 sequences, 12% appearing once. The sequenced sample consisted of blood, either unsorted or a sorted T cell fraction (not recorded which). These receptors came from a male donor with ankylosing spondylitis.

The V gene is TRBV20-1, the J gene TRBJ2-5; D is undetermined. The CDR3 is 12 residues long. Trimming pared 7 bases from V and 3 bases from J, leaving 12 bases between. CDR1 and CDR2 (germline): DFQATT, SNEGSKA (reference sequence). The CDR3 is CSVRRAEETQYF. CDR3 coding DNA: TGCAGTGTCCGAAGGGCGGAAGAGACCCAGTACTTC.

The table lists this clonotype with many counts. V and J are TRBV20-1 and TRBJ2-1, with a possible D match to TRBD1 (5 bases). CDR1 DFQATT and CDR2 SNEGSKA come from the germline V gene (reference sequence). Deletions cut 7 bases from V and 2 bases from J, with 12 bases between. The CDR3 spans 13 residues. The DNA for the CDR3 is TGCAGTGGCACCCGGACACCCTACAATGAGCAGTTCTTC. Encoded protein: CSGTRTPYNEQFF.

This clonotype has just a few counts. The chain combines TRBV9 with TRBJ1-2, with TRBD1 matching 7 bases. From germline, CDR1 is SGDLS and CDR2 YYNGEE. The CDR3 loop spans 13 amino acids. The V segment lost 3 bases and the J segment 5 bases; nucleotides outside the gene matches: 4. Here the CDR3 DNA reads TGTGCCAGCAGCGCCCGACAGGGTTATGGCTACACCTTC. Residues: CASSARQGYGYTF.

This clonotype has more than one count but fewer than ten. The genes are TRBV6-2 or TRBV6-3 and TRBJ2-7; D not resolved. The CDR3 is made up of 14 amino acids. Germline lookup yields CDR1 MNHEY and CDR2 SVGEGT. V gave up 1 base and J gave up 2 bases, with 9 bases separating them. CDR3 sequence reads: CASSYFPGPYEQYF. CDR3 sequence (DNA): TGTGCCAGCAGTTACTTCCCAGGCCCCTACGAGCAGTACTTC.

V is TRBV11-3 and J is TRBJ2-1, with 10 bases identical to TRBD1. The CDR3 is 16 amino acids. V lost 4 bases, J lost 3 bases, and 6 bases stayed unmatched. The germline CDR1 and CDR2 sequences are SGHNT and YENEEA. As DNA, the CDR3 is TGTGCCAGCAGCTCTAGGGGGACAGGGGTCTACAATGAGCAGTTCTTC. It translates to CASSSRGTGVYNEQFF.

This clonotype was seen a few times. The J gene is TRBJ2-4, the V gene TRBV28; 8 nucleotides agree with TRBD2. Trimming cost V 4 bases and J 8 bases; bases outside gene matches: 7. The CDR3 has 14 amino acids. Germline CDR1 MDHEN, CDR2 SYDVKM. CDR3 loop: CASSSGTSGYIQYF. The CDR3 DNA follows: TGTGCCAGCAGTTCCGGGACTAGTGGTTACATTCAGTACTTC. Full variable domain (remainder filled in from reference TRBV28 and TRBJ2-4): DVKVTQSSRYLVKRTGEKVFLECVQDMDHENMFWYRQDPGLGLRLIYFSYDVKMKEKGDIPEGYSVSREKKERFSLILESASTNQTSMYLCASSSGTSGYIQYFGAGTRLSVL.

The chain carries TRBV7-2 and TRBJ1-1; 7 nucleotides match TRBD1. The junction had 6 bases not matched to a gene; V was cut back by 5 bases and J by 6 bases. This CDR3 region has 13 residues. Germline loops: CDR1 SGHTA, CDR2 FQGNSA. Here the CDR3 DNA reads TGTGCCAGCAGCGACAGGGCTAGGCCTGAAGCTTTCTTT. It codes for CASSDRARPEAFF. Using reference TRBV7-2 and TRBJ1-1 for the parts outside the CDR3, the full variable domain is GAGVSQSPSNKVTEKGKDVELRCDPISGHTALYWYRQSLGQGLEFLIYFQGNSAPDKSGLPSDRFSAERTGGSVSTLTIQRTQQEDSAVYLCASSDRARPEAFFGQGTRLTVV.

The sample holds a few counts of this clonotype. This sequence joins TRBV4-1 and TRBJ2-7, with 7 bases identical to TRBD2. The V gene end was trimmed by 4 bases and the J gene end by 1 base; junction bases not matched to a gene: 10. The germline V gene encodes CDR1 MGHRA and CDR2 YSYEKL. The CDR3 is made up of 16 amino acids. The DNA of the CDR3 is TGCGCCAGCAGCCCCGCTTTTTTGGGGGGGTCCTACGAGCAGTACTTC. Its translation is CASSPAFLGGSYEQYF.

This clonotype was detected only a few times. The J gene is TRBJ2-3, the V gene TRBV25-1; D is undetermined. CDR3 length: 15 amino acids. Germline V gene data show CDR1 as MGHDK and CDR2 as SYGVNS. Trimming removed 3 bases from V and 0 bases from J, with 10 bases in between. CDR3: CASSELTDSTDTQYF. DNA for the CDR3: TGTGCCAGCAGTGAGTTAACGGACAGCACAGATACGCAGTATTTT.

This chain connects TRBV29-1 to TRBJ2-1; D gene unclear. CDR3 length equals 13 residues. The V end lost 2 bases, the J end lost 6 bases, and 11 bases lay between the germline ends. Germline V lookup: CDR1 SQVTM, CDR2 ANQGSEA. CDR3 sequence reads: CSVESLFGNEQFF. CDR3 in DNA: TGCAGCGTTGAATCGCTATTCGGCAATGAGCAGTTCTTC.

The chain is built from TRBV10-3 and TRBJ1-3; D is ambiguous. V lost 10 bases to trimming and J lost 2 bases, with 12 bases between them. This CDR3 region has 13 residues. Germline V CDR1 and CDR2: ENHRY, SYGVKD. The CDR3 coding sequence is TGTGCCACTCGCGGTAGTGCTGGAAACACCATATATTTT. It specifies CATRGSAGNTIYF.

This clonotype was seen more than once but under ten times. The J gene is TRBJ1-6, the V gene TRBV6-5, with D possibly TRBD1 on 5 matching bases. Germline assignment: CDR1 MNHEY and CDR2 SVGAGI. The CDR3 extends over 14 amino acids. V was trimmed by 2 bases and J by 9 bases, leaving 11 bases between them. DNA of the CDR3: TGTGCCAGCAGTTACGGGGGGGGGGGTTCACCCCTCCACTTT. It encodes CASSYGGGGSPLHF.

The chain recombines TRBV20-1 with TRBJ2-7; no clear D gene. Trimming left V 5 bases short and J 3 bases short, with 17 bases between. The CDR3 is 14 residues long. Germline CDR1 is DFQATT and CDR2 is SNEGSKA (reference sequence). CDR3 residues: CSAPRWPSYYEQYF. CDR3 sequence (DNA): TGCAGTGCTCCCCGGTGGCCCTCTTACTACGAGCAGTACTTC.

V usage is TRBV4-1 and J usage is TRBJ1-3; possibly TRBD1 for D (5 bases). Germline CDR1 reads MGHRA; CDR2 reads YSYEKL. Trimming removed 1 base from V and 7 bases from J, with 17 bases in between. This CDR3 is 16 amino acids long. As DNA, the CDR3 is TGCGCCAGCAGCCAAGGCCCTCGGACACGGCGGAACACCATATATTTT. Encoded protein: CASSQGPRTRRNTIYF.

This clonotype was observed a few times. This rearrangement joins TRBV7-9 to TRBJ2-7, with 9 bases that match TRBD1. There are 17 residues in the CDR3. J gave up 1 base and V 5 bases, and 12 bases lay outside the gene matches. Germline CDR1 and CDR2: SEHNR and FQNEAQ (reference sequence). The CDR3 coding sequence is TGTGCCAGCAGCCCTTCTCCCGGGACAGGGCTATCCTACGAGCAGTACTTC. This codes for CASSPSPGTGLSYEQYF.

This clonotype has more than one count but fewer than ten. This sequence joins TRBV12-3 or TRBV12-4 and TRBJ2-2, with D perhaps TRBD1 (6 bases). Trimming took 4 bases from V and 7 from J, leaving 16 bases between them. The CDR3 extends over 15 amino acids. CDR3 in amino acids: CASSSQGKGIGELFF. The CDR3 region has the DNA TGTGCCAGCAGTTCTCAGGGGAAAGGGATCGGGGAGCTGTTTTTT.

Written as DNA, the CDR3 is TGTGCCAGCTCACCTCGGACAGGGGGCGGCAATCAGCCCCAGCATTTT. Translated: CASSPRTGGGNQPQHF. The J gene is TRBJ1-5, the V gene TRBV18, with 11 bases matching TRBD1. V dropped 3 bases and J dropped 2; count of bases not matched to a gene: 3. Germline V CDR1 and CDR2: KGHSH, LQKENI. The CDR3 contains 16 residues.

This clonotype was seen a few times. The J gene is TRBJ2-2, the V gene TRBV25-1; TRBD1 agrees at 9 bases. The CDR3 runs to 16 residues. Germline V gene data show CDR1 as MGHDK and CDR2 as SYGVNS. Unmatched junction bases numbered 8, after V lost 3 bases and J lost 6 bases. This CDR3 is CASSDSGTGKAGELFF. In DNA form, the CDR3 reads TGTGCCAGCAGTGACTCCGGGACAGGGAAGGCCGGGGAGCTGTTTTTT.

The chain recombines TRBV5-1 with TRBJ2-1; 9 nucleotides agree with TRBD2. This CDR3 contains 16 residues. Germline V gives CDR1 SGHRS, CDR2 YFSETQ. V lost 0 bases, J lost 8 bases, and 9 bases stayed unmatched. The CDR3 DNA follows: TGCGCCAGCAGCTTGGGAGGTAGCGGGAGCGGCGATGAGCAGTTCTTC. Residues: CASSLGGSGSGDEQFF.

This clonotype was recorded a few times. The CDR3 region is CASSSGQPVYEGQYF. In nucleotides, the CDR3 is TGTGCCAGCAGCTCAGGACAACCCGTCTACGAAGGGCAGTACTTC. The chain recombines TRBV7-8 with TRBJ2-7, with D perhaps matching TRBD1 (5 bases). Germline V gene lookup returns CDR1 SGHVS and CDR2 FQNEAQ. This CDR3 has 15 amino acids. The V end lost 4 bases, the J end lost 9 bases, and 22 bases lay between the germline ends.

The J gene is TRBJ1-6, the V gene TRBV20-1, with D unresolved. CDR3 size: 14 residues. Germline values: CDR1 DFQATT, CDR2 SNEGSKA (reference sequence). Trimming shortened V by 0 bases and J by 4 bases, and 7 bases separated the two germline ends. The CDR3 here is CSARDSGYNSPLHF. CDR3 coding DNA: TGCAGTGCTAGAGATAGCGGTTATAATTCACCCCTCCACTTT.

This clonotype was observed a few times. The chain is built from TRBV7-9 and TRBJ2-1, with D uncertain. The V gene's germline CDR1 is SEHNR and CDR2 FQNEAQ (reference sequence). This CDR3 comprises 14 residues. The V end lost 1 base, the J end lost 8 bases, and 12 bases lay between the germline ends. CDR3 in amino acids: CASSLVSGSDEQFF. The CDR3 coding sequence is TGTGCCAGCAGCTTAGTATCAGGTTCCGATGAGCAGTTCTTC.

This clonotype was detected ten times or more. This chain links TRBV20-1 with TRBJ2-1; 9 bases match TRBD2. This CDR3 region has 13 residues. The V segment lost 5 bases and the J segment 10 bases; nucleotides outside the gene matches: 9. CDR1 is DFQATT and CDR2 is SNEGSKA in the germline V gene (reference sequence). CDR3 sequence: CSAPQRGVSEQFF. CDR3 nucleotide sequence: TGCAGTGCTCCTCAGCGGGGGGTTTCGGAGCAGTTCTTC.

The sample holds a few counts of this clonotype. The chain combines TRBV10-3 with TRBJ1-4, with D unresolved. V was cut by 4 bases and J by 5 bases, with 8 bases left in between. Per the germline V gene, CDR1 is ENHRY and CDR2 is SYGVKD. CDR3 length equals 13 residues. The CDR3 region is CAISADPNEKLFF. The CDR3 DNA sequence: TGTGCCATCAGTGCAGATCCCAATGAAAAACTGTTTTTT.

This clonotype turned up a few times. The CDR3 DNA reads TGCAGTGCTAGAGATTTGTCTAGGGCCGGCACAGATACGCAGTATTTT. Amino acid sequence: CSARDLSRAGTDTQYF. This chain joins TRBV20-1 and TRBJ2-3, with D hard to call. Germline-derived CDR1 and CDR2 are DFQATT and SNEGSKA (reference sequence). Trimming removed 0 bases from V and 1 base from J, with 14 bases in between. The CDR3 is 16 amino acids.

The table lists this clonotype with many counts. V and J are TRBV20-1 and TRBJ2-5, with 11 bases fitting TRBD2. The CDR3 loop spans 14 amino acids. Germline V gives CDR1 DFQATT, CDR2 SNEGSKA (reference sequence). J was trimmed by 4 bases and V by 1 base; bases with no gene match: 2. The DNA of the CDR3 is TGCAGTGCTAGAGGGACTAGCGGGCGAGAGACCCAGTACTTC. This gives the protein CSARGTSGRETQYF.

This clonotype has a count of ten or more. V is TRBV15 and J is TRBJ2-7; 7 nucleotides align to TRBD1. Germline lookup yields CDR1 LNHNV and CDR2 YYDKDF (reference sequence). V gave up 0 bases and J gave up 2 bases; unmatched junction bases: 4. The CDR3 has 15 amino acids. The CDR3 DNA sequence: TGTGCCACCAGCAGAGAGATGGGACAGACCTACGAGCAGTACTTC. Translated: CATSREMGQTYEQYF.

V and J are TRBV20-1 and TRBJ2-7, with TRBD1 matching 7 bases. CDR3 size: 14 residues. In germline, CDR1 is DFQATT, CDR2 SNEGSKA (reference sequence). V gave up 3 bases and J gave up 0 bases; unmatched junction bases: 5. For the CDR3, the DNA is TGCAGTGCTAGCGGCTGGGACAGCTCCTACGAGCAGTACTTC. This sequence encodes CSASGWDSSYEQYF.

The table lists this clonotype with many counts. The chain combines TRBV20-1 with TRBJ1-1; D is undetermined. V dropped 0 bases and J dropped 0 bases, with 8 bases sitting between them. The CDR3 has 14 residues. Germline CDR1 reads DFQATT; CDR2 reads SNEGSKA (reference sequence). CDR3 amino acids: CSARDFAVNTEAFF. CDR3 in DNA: TGCAGTGCTAGAGATTTCGCGGTGAACACTGAAGCTTTCTTT.

The chain carries TRBV7-3 and TRBJ2-1, with unresolved D. The V gene lost 0 bases and the J gene lost 7 bases, with 7 bases spanning the gap. The CDR3 has 13 residues. CDR1 SGHTA and CDR2 FQGTGA come from the germline V gene. For the CDR3, the DNA is TGTGCCAGCAGCTTAACGCCTGGAAATGAGCAGTTCTTC. It codes for CASSLTPGNEQFF.